What follows are 22 T cell receptor beta chains derived from one specimen sequenced in a study of cytomegalovirus exposure and HLA in healthy donors. PCR involved 60 Vbeta and 13 Jbeta primers. Some clones are missing from TCRdb's copy, which holds only in-frame ones; the method was immunoSEQ multiplex PCR. The record lists more than 90,000 clones, of which the ten most abundant hold 3% to 4.5%. The sequencing sample was made of PBMCs. These TCRs come from a man younger than 40 in good health and CMV-seronegative.

The V and J genes are TRBV7-8 and TRBJ1-1, with 9 positions matching TRBD1. V shed 6 bases, J shed 8 bases, and the junction held 7 bases outside the gene matches. The length of the CDR3 is 13 residues. Germline V gene lookup returns CDR1 SGHVS and CDR2 FQNEAQ. The CDR3 nucleotides are TGTGCCAGCAGTTCCCAGGGGACAGGGGAAGCTTTCTTT. This encodes CASSSQGTGEAFF. Combining the CDR3 with reference TRBV7-8 and TRBJ1-1 gives the whole variable domain GAGVSQSPRYKVAKRGQDVALRCDPISGHVSLFWYQQALGQGPEFLTYFQNEAQLDKSGLPSDRFFAERPEGSVSTLKIQRTQQEDSAVYLCASSSQGTGEAFFGQGTRLTVV.

The chain couples TRBV7-9 to TRBJ1-2, with unresolved D. The length of the CDR3 is 12 residues. CDR1 is SEHNR, CDR2 FQNEAQ, per germline (reference sequence). Trimming stripped 5 bases from V and 2 bases from J, with 6 bases between. DNA of the CDR3: TGTGCCAGCAGCCCTTCCAACTATGGCTACACCTTC. It specifies CASSPSNYGYTF.

The chain links TRBV15 to TRBJ2-1, with 10 bases identical to TRBD1. Unmatched junction bases numbered 8, after V lost 5 bases and J lost 7 bases. This CDR3 has 15 amino acids. CDR1 LNHNV and CDR2 YYDKDF come from the germline V gene (reference sequence). This CDR3 reads CATSAPGQGLNEQFF. CDR3 DNA: TGTGCCACCAGCGCGCCGGGACAGGGGTTAAATGAGCAGTTCTTC.

The chain joins TRBV5-1 to TRBJ2-1, with 14 bases lining up with TRBD2. The length of the CDR3 is 16 residues. CDR1 is SGHRS and CDR2 is YFSETQ in the germline V gene. Unmatched junction bases numbered 5, after V lost 1 base and J lost 8 bases. CDR3 protein: CASSLTGTSGGDEQFF. The CDR3 nucleotides are TGCGCCAGCAGCTTGACCGGGACTAGCGGGGGCGATGAGCAGTTCTTC.

The V gene is TRBV6-5, the J gene TRBJ1-2; TRBD1 is a possible D gene (6 bases). This CDR3 is built from 15 residues. Trimming stripped 6 bases from V and 0 bases from J, with 14 bases between. Per the germline V gene, CDR1 is MNHEY and CDR2 is SVGAGI. The DNA for the CDR3 is TGTGCCAGCAGAGAGGGACACCCCGCTAACTATGGCTACACCTTC. It translates to CASREGHPANYGYTF.

The CDR3, as DNA: TGTGCCAGCAGCTCGAACTCTGAGACCCAGTACTTC. Its protein is CASSSNSETQYF. The rearrangement links TRBV11-1 to TRBJ2-5; D is unclear. Per the germline V gene, CDR1 is SGHAT and CDR2 is FQDESV (reference sequence). CDR3 length equals 12 residues. Deletions cut 4 bases from V and 5 bases from J, with 8 bases between.

This chain uses TRBV29-1 with TRBJ2-5; the D gene is possibly TRBD2 (7 bases). V lost 3 bases, J lost 6 bases, and 20 bases lay in between. The CDR3 is 15 amino acids. Germline V gene lookup returns CDR1 SQVTM and CDR2 ANQGSEA. This CDR3 is CSVDIIRRGPKTQYF. The CDR3 region has the DNA TGCAGCGTTGATATCATACGGCGGGGGCCCAAGACCCAGTACTTC.

The J gene is TRBJ2-1, the V gene TRBV15; 16 bases map to TRBD2. The V gene end was trimmed by 6 bases and the J gene end by 9 bases; junction bases not matched to a gene: 11. CDR3 size: 17 residues. CDR1 and CDR2 from the germline V gene are LNHNV and YYDKDF (reference sequence). CDR3 coding DNA: TGTGCCACCAGGGGACTAGCGGGGGGGACCCGTTCGGGTGAGCAGTTCTTC. Protein: CATRGLAGGTRSGEQFF.

The chain has TRBV5-1 and TRBJ1-2, with 9 bases aligning to TRBD1. CDR3 length: 13 amino acids. In germline, CDR1 is SGHRS, CDR2 YFSETQ. V shed 1 base, J shed 6 bases, and the junction held 1 base outside the gene matches. The CDR3 loop reads CASSLTGGHGYTF. The CDR3, as DNA: TGCGCCAGCAGCTTGACAGGGGGCCATGGCTACACCTTC.

The rearrangement uses TRBV18 and TRBJ2-7, with 7 bases matching TRBD1. Germline V gene lookup returns CDR1 KGHSH and CDR2 LQKENI. With V trimmed by 2 bases and J by 3 bases, 4 bases remained unmatched. This CDR3 has 14 amino acids. CDR3 sequence reads: CASSPSGQNYEQYF. The CDR3 nucleotides are TGTGCCAGCTCACCATCGGGACAGAACTACGAGCAGTACTTC.

The chain joins TRBV9 to TRBJ2-3; a possible D gene is TRBD2 (7 bases). The CDR3 is 16 residues long. V gave up 0 bases and J gave up 1 base, with 12 bases separating them. From germline, CDR1 is SGDLS and CDR2 YYNGEE. CDR3 sequence reads: CASSVGGGEGTDTQYF. The CDR3 nucleotides are TGTGCCAGCAGCGTAGGAGGGGGGGAGGGCACAGATACGCAGTATTTT.

The J gene is TRBJ2-7, the V gene TRBV29-1; 8 positions agree with TRBD2. Trimming at V came to 8 bases and at J to 7 bases, leaving 16 bases not matched to a gene. The CDR3 loop spans 14 amino acids. Germline assignment: CDR1 SQVTM and CDR2 ANQGSEA. Here the CDR3 DNA reads TGCAGCATCACCGGGACTAGACGTGTGGAGGAGCAGTACTTC. It is translated as CSITGTRRVEEQYF.

The chain combines TRBV4-2 with TRBJ2-5; D is undetermined. Looked up from germline, CDR1 is LGHNA and CDR2 is YNFKEQ. The length of the CDR3 is 14 residues. V was clipped by 0 bases and J by 4 bases, with 9 bases between them. CDR3 nucleotide sequence: TGTGCCAGCAGCCAAGACCTACAGCCAGAGACCCAGTACTTC. Its translation is CASSQDLQPETQYF.

V usage is TRBV6-4 and J usage is TRBJ2-3; 9 bases match TRBD2. The germline gives CDR1 MRHNA, CDR2 SNTAGT. This CDR3 has 14 amino acids. V shed 6 bases and J 0 bases; nucleotides not matched to a gene: 1. The CDR3, as DNA: TGTGCCAGCAGAGCGGGGGGCAGCACAGATACGCAGTATTTT. This gives the protein CASRAGGSTDTQYF.

The chain joins TRBV21-1 to TRBJ2-4; the table assigns TRBD1, which was not confirmed against the DNA. TRBV21-1 is noted as a pseudogene. The CDR3 covers 16 residues. CDR3 amino acids: CASSKNRELAKNIQYF. The CDR3 DNA reads as TGTGCCAGCAGCAAAAACAGGGAACTAGCCAAAAACATTCAGTACTTC.

CDR3 in DNA: TGTGCCAGCAGCGTAGGGGGACAGGGGGTCGAAAAACTGTTTTTT. Amino acids: CASSVGGQGVEKLFF. The chain carries TRBV9 and TRBJ1-4; 11 bases map to TRBD1. Unmatched junction bases numbered 3, after V lost 0 bases and J lost 8 bases. Germline V gene data show CDR1 as SGDLS and CDR2 as YYNGEE. The CDR3 runs to 15 residues.

The chain joins TRBV10-2 to TRBJ2-7, with 7 bases matching TRBD2. This CDR3 is 15 amino acids long. From germline, CDR1 is WSHSY and CDR2 SAAADI. The trim removed 10 bases at V and 3 bases at J, leaving 15 bases unmatched. In DNA form, the CDR3 reads TGCGCCATCCAGAGGGCGGGGGAGGACTACTACGAGCAGTACTTC. Translated: CAIQRAGEDYYEQYF.

The J gene is TRBJ1-1, the V gene TRBV5-5; 12 bases map to TRBD1. Germline V gives CDR1 SGHKS, CDR2 YYEKEE (reference sequence). Trimming removed 2 bases from V and 1 base from J; junction bases left unmatched: 3. CDR3 size: 16 residues. The CDR3 DNA is TGTGCCAGCAGCTTTGGGACAGGGGGCGGGAACACTGAAGCTTTCTTT. Its translation: CASSFGTGGGNTEAFF.

The chain recombines TRBV6-5 with TRBJ2-7; 8 bases are shared with TRBD1. This CDR3 is built from 12 residues. Trimming removed 5 bases from V and 4 bases from J; junction bases left unmatched: 1. Germline V gene sequence: CDR1 MNHEY, CDR2 SVGAGI. CDR3 sequence (DNA): TGTGCCAGCAGTGGACAGGGTTACGAGCAGTACTTC. Translated: CASSGQGYEQYF.

The chain employs TRBV7-9 and TRBJ2-7, with 7 bases fitting TRBD1. With 5 bases clipped from V and 2 bases from J, the junction kept 9 bases outside the gene matches. The CDR3 sequence is 15 residues long. Germline V CDR1 and CDR2: SEHNR, FQNEAQ (reference sequence). Here the CDR3 reads CASSPLDRVAYEQYF. The DNA for the CDR3 is TGTGCCAGCAGCCCTCTCGACAGGGTAGCCTACGAGCAGTACTTC.

The chain combines TRBV4-1 with TRBJ2-3, with 8 positions matching TRBD1. Germline CDR1 MGHRA, CDR2 YSYEKL. The CDR3 runs to 16 residues. V gave up 3 bases and J gave up 5 bases; unmatched junction bases: 10. CDR3: CASSQGPQGAIDTQYF. CDR3 nucleotides: TGCGCCAGCAGCCAGGGTCCGCAGGGGGCGATAGATACGCAGTATTTT.

This chain connects TRBV7-8 to TRBJ2-2; 8 nucleotides line up with TRBD2. CDR3 size: 18 residues. The V segment lost 4 bases and the J segment 5 bases; nucleotides outside the gene matches: 15. CDR1 and CDR2 (germline): SGHVS, FQNEAQ. The CDR3 spells CASSSRKARGARTGELFF. CDR3 bases: TGTGCCAGCAGCTCCCGAAAGGCGCGGGGGGCAAGAACCGGGGAGCTGTTTTTT.